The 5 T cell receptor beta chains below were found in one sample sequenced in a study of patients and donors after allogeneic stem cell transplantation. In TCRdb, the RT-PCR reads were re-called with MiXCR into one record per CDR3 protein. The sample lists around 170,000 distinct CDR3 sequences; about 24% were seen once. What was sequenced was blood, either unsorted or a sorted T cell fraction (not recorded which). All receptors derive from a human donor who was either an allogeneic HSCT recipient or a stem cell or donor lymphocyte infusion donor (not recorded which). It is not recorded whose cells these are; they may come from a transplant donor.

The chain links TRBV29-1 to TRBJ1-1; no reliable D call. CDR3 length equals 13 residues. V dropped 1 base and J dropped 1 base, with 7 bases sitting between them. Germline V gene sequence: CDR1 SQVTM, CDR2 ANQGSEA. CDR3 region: CSVEVIANTEAFF. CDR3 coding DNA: TGCAGCGTTGAAGTTATAGCGAACACTGAAGCTTTCTTT.

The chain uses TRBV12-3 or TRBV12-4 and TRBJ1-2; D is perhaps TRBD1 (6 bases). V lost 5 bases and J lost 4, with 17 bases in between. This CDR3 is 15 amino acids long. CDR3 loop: CASSLYRVSAYGYTF. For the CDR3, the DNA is TGTGCCAGCAGTCTTTACAGGGTTTCGGCCTATGGCTACACCTTC.

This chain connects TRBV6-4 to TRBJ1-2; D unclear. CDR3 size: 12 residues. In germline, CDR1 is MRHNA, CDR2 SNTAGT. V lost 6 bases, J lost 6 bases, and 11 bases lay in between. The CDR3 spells CASRPKGHGYTF. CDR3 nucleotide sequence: TGTGCCAGCAGACCTAAAGGGCATGGCTACACCTTC.

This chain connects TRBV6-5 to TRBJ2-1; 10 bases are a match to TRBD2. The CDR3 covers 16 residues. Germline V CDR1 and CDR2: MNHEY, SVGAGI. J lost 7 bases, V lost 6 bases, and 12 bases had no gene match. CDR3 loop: CASSSYSSSGSNEQFF. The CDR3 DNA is TGTGCCAGCAGCTCGTATTCGTCTAGCGGGAGTAATGAGCAGTTCTTC.

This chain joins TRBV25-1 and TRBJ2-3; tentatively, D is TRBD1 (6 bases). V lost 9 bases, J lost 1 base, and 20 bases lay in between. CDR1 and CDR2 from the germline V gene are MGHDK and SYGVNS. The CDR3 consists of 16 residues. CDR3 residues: CASQHGSRGGTDTQYF. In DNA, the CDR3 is TGTGCCAGTCAGCATGGGAGCAGGGGTGGCACAGATACGCAGTATTTT.